Shown below are 9 T cell receptor beta chains from a single sample sequenced in a study of T cell responses to AZD1222 COVID-19 vaccine. Data came from immunoSEQ multiplex PCR; TCRdb stores just in-frame clones and leaves some out. The repertoire has around 83,000 clones, under 95% of them found once; the top ten carry around 5%. This sample comprised peripheral blood, obtained on day 0 of AZD1222 vaccination. The origin of the receptors is an adult in good health.

The chain recombines TRBV2 with TRBJ2-3, with TRBD2 matching over 7 bases. The CDR3 covers 14 residues. CDR1 and CDR2 from the germline V gene are SNHLY and FYNNEI. V was pared by 6 bases and J by 8 bases, with 11 bases of the junction left unmatched. This chain's CDR3 is CASSPATERGTQYF. Here the CDR3 DNA reads TGTGCCAGCAGCCCCGCGACGGAGCGGGGTACGCAGTATTTT.

The chain links TRBV29-1 to TRBJ1-2, with D tentatively TRBD1 (6 bases). V was cut by 6 bases and J by 6 bases, with 17 bases left in between. Germline V CDR1 and CDR2: SQVTM, ANQGSEA. The CDR3 extends over 13 amino acids. The CDR3, as DNA: TGCAGCGTCTCCCAGGGGAATTGGAATGGCTACACCTTC. Residues: CSVSQGNWNGYTF.

Points on this clone: Sequence at one end of the junction differs from germline and may be a read error. The CDR3 here is CASSYGGQAVF. The CDR3 bases are TGTGCCAGCAGTTACGGGGGACAGGCTGTTTTT. This chain connects TRBV6-2 or TRBV6-3 to TRBJ2-3, with 8 nucleotides matching TRBD1. Germline V gene data show CDR1 as MNHEY and CDR2 as SVGEGT. The CDR3 covers 11 residues.

The chain couples TRBV5-4 to TRBJ2-3; 10 bases fit TRBD2. This CDR3 comprises 16 residues. The germline V gene encodes CDR1 SGHNT and CDR2 YYREEE (reference sequence). Trimming removed 3 bases from V and 4 bases from J; junction bases left unmatched: 8. DNA for the CDR3: TGTGCCAGCAGCTCTCTAGCGGGAGAAGGAGCAGATACGCAGTATTTT. Translating gives CASSSLAGEGADTQYF.

This rearrangement joins TRBV18 to TRBJ2-4; the match to TRBD1 covers 7 bases. From germline, CDR1 is KGHSH and CDR2 LQKENI. CDR3 length: 15 residues. V was pared by 5 bases and J by 6 bases, with 10 bases of the junction left unmatched. The CDR3 loop reads CASSSVDRDRNIQYF. The CDR3 DNA follows: TGTGCCAGCTCATCTGTAGACAGGGACAGAAACATTCAGTACTTC.

V usage is TRBV3-1 (or the pseudogene TRBV3-2) and J usage is TRBJ1-1; no firm D call. The CDR3 has 17 residues. V lost 1 base and J 4 bases, leaving 19 bases between the germline ends. Germline lookup yields CDR1 LGHDT and CDR2 YNNKEL (reference sequence). The CDR3 DNA sequence: TGTGCCAGCAGCCAAGGGCCAAGGGAAGGGAAGAGCACTGAAGCTTTCTTT. Protein product: CASSQGPREGKSTEAFF.

V is TRBV11-3 and J is TRBJ1-3; D call uncertain. CDR3 length equals 15 residues. Germline V gene sequence: CDR1 SGHNT, CDR2 YENEEA. The ends were cut back, 0 bases at V and 0 bases at J, with 6 bases in the middle. CDR3: CASSLEGSSGNTIYF. The CDR3 DNA is TGTGCCAGCAGCTTAGAAGGAAGCTCTGGAAACACCATATATTTT.

This clone was seen more than once but under ten times. The rearrangement links TRBV7-9 to TRBJ2-7, with a possible D match to TRBD1 (5 bases). The CDR3 spans 16 residues. V was cut by 3 bases and J by 1 base, with 16 bases left in between. The germline V gene has CDR1 SEHNR and CDR2 FQNEAQ (reference sequence). In DNA form, the CDR3 reads TGTGCCAGCAGCTTGGCACCAGGGTTACCGTCCTACGAGCAGTACTTC. Protein product: CASSLAPGLPSYEQYF.

Of note for this clone: One end of the junction varies from germline; a read error may be responsible. V is TRBV7-7 and J is TRBJ2-5; the match to TRBD2 covers 8 bases. This CDR3 region has 16 residues. From germline, CDR1 is SSHAT and CDR2 FNYEAQ (reference sequence). CDR3 sequence: CASSSSLRGGQETQYF. The CDR3 region has the DNA TGTGCTAGCAGCTCGTCCCTCCGGGGGGGGCAAGAGACCCAGTACTTC.